What follows are 11 T cell receptor beta chains derived from one specimen sequenced in a study of regulatory T cells in long-lasting Graves disease. Combining iRepertoire HTBI primers with Arm-PCR of CDR3 regions, the authors built TCR beta libraries. TCRdb re-called the multiplex PCR reads with MiXCR, one entry per CDR3 protein. The sample holds 350,000 to 450,000 distinct CDR3 sequences, around 20% seen once. Regarding time point: persistent/refractory GD, antithyroid drugs over 5 years with positive TRAb. From PBMCs, RNA was extracted and then used to make the TCR library. The starting material was peripheral blood mononuclear cells (PBMCs), obtained when the disease was refractory, from a patient treated with antithyroid drugs. The receptors here all came from a female donor with Graves disease.

This clonotype showed up many times. The V gene is TRBV15, the J gene TRBJ2-7; 7 positions agree with TRBD2. This CDR3 contains 16 residues. The trim removed 4 bases at V and 3 bases at J, leaving 12 bases unmatched. Per the germline V gene, CDR1 is LNHNV and CDR2 is YYDKDF (reference sequence). The CDR3 DNA follows: TGTGCCACCAGCACCCCTCCGGGGGGAGACATCTACGAGCAGTACTTC. This encodes CATSTPPGGDIYEQYF.

This clonotype showed up many times. The chain links TRBV2 to TRBJ2-2; the match to TRBD2 covers 11 bases. CDR3 size: 16 residues. The germline CDR1 and CDR2 sequences are SNHLY and FYNNEI. With V trimmed by 7 bases and J by 8 bases, 12 bases remained unmatched. CDR3 coding DNA: TGTGCCAGCATCACCGTTGGGACTAGCGGATTTGGGGAGCTGTTTTTT. Translated: CASITVGTSGFGELFF. Full variable domain (rest looked up from reference TRBV2 and TRBJ2-2): EPEVTQTPSHQVTQMGQEVILRCVPISNHLYFYWYRQILGQKVEFLVSFYNNEISEKSEIFDDQFSVERPDGSNFTLKIRSTKLEDSAMYFCASITVGTSGFGELFFGEGSRLTVL.

This clonotype has at least ten counts. The CDR3 bases are TGTGCCAGCAGCCGGGACAGGGTTTTTAGTTACGAGCAGTACTTC. Protein: CASSRDRVFSYEQYF. The J gene is TRBJ2-7, the V gene TRBV2, with 9 bases that match TRBD1. The CDR3 loop spans 15 amino acids. The V gene's germline CDR1 is SNHLY and CDR2 FYNNEI. V was pared by 6 bases and J by 4 bases, with 10 bases of the junction left unmatched.

The gene calls are TRBV4-1 and TRBJ2-5; D is perhaps TRBD2 (6 bases). Germline CDR1 MGHRA, CDR2 YSYEKL. With 1 base removed from V and 1 base from J, the gap between germline ends came to 10 bases. The CDR3 spans 15 residues. The DNA for the CDR3 is TGCGCCAGCAGCCAAGTCGAGACTAGCCAAGAGACCCAGTACTTC. As protein: CASSQVETSQETQYF.

This clonotype was counted only a few times. This sequence joins TRBV20-1 and TRBJ2-7; the D is unclear. This CDR3 contains 11 residues. V was trimmed by 1 base and J by 4 bases, leaving 5 bases between them. From germline, CDR1 is DFQATT and CDR2 SNEGSKA (reference sequence). CDR3 nucleotides: TGCAGTGCTAGAGTAAGATACGAGCAGTACTTC. Amino acid sequence: CSARVRYEQYF.

V gene TRBV5-4 combines with J gene TRBJ2-7, with 10 nucleotides matching TRBD2. The V segment lost 4 bases and the J segment 6 bases; nucleotides outside the gene matches: 7. The V gene's germline CDR1 is SGHNT and CDR2 YYREEE (reference sequence). The CDR3 consists of 14 residues. As DNA, the CDR3 is TGTGCCAGCAGCCCGGGACTAGCGCTCGGCGAGCAGTACTTC. Amino acid sequence: CASSPGLALGEQYF.

This clonotype was observed many times. The chain joins TRBV28 to TRBJ1-1; TRBD1 is a possible D gene (6 bases). V lost 4 bases and J 3 bases, leaving 12 bases between the germline ends. In germline, CDR1 is MDHEN, CDR2 SYDVKM. The length of the CDR3 is 14 residues. CDR3 sequence reads: CASSSRWGHTEAFF. DNA of the CDR3: TGTGCCAGCAGTTCTCGCTGGGGGCACACTGAAGCTTTCTTT. Together with reference TRBV28 and TRBJ1-1, the CDR3 gives the full variable domain: DVKVTQSSRYLVKRTGEKVFLECVQDMDHENMFWYRQDPGLGLRLIYFSYDVKMKEKGDIPEGYSVSREKKERFSLILESASTNQTSMYLCASSSRWGHTEAFFGQGTRLTVV.

There are a few counts of this clonotype. The genes are TRBV28 and TRBJ2-3; TRBD2 might be the D (6 bases). Trimming stripped 1 base from V and 0 bases from J, with 11 bases between. The germline V gene has CDR1 MDHEN and CDR2 SYDVKM. The CDR3 spans 16 residues. The CDR3 region is CASSLSGSGSTDTQYF. Here the CDR3 DNA reads TGTGCCAGCAGTTTATCGGGTAGCGGAAGCACAGATACGCAGTATTTT.

The rearrangement uses TRBV6-1 and TRBJ1-1; D is unresolved. Germline CDR1 and CDR2: MNHNS and SASEGT. The length of the CDR3 is 15 residues. Deletions cut 2 bases from V and 5 bases from J, with 15 bases between. The CDR3 spells CASSELPRLWTEAFF. The CDR3 DNA sequence: TGTGCCAGCAGTGAACTGCCCCGACTATGGACTGAAGCTTTCTTT.

This clonotype was seen at least ten times. The rearrangement joins TRBV2 to TRBJ2-6; 9 nucleotides line up with TRBD1. J lost 0 bases, V lost 6 bases, and 6 bases had no gene match. CDR1 and CDR2 from the germline V gene are SNHLY and FYNNEI. This CDR3 region has 17 residues. The CDR3 region is CASSAWDRVSGANVLTF. The CDR3 DNA is TGTGCCAGCAGCGCCTGGGACAGGGTCTCTGGGGCCAACGTCCTGACTTTC.

The table lists this clonotype with many counts. This chain connects TRBV11-2 to TRBJ2-7, with D tentatively TRBD1 (5 bases). The CDR3 is 16 residues long. With 6 bases removed from V and 3 bases from J, the gap between germline ends came to 21 bases. Germline V gives CDR1 SGHAT, CDR2 FQNNGV. CDR3 amino acids: CASSSIKRGRVYEQYF. As DNA, the CDR3 is TGTGCCAGCAGTTCCATCAAAAGAGGCAGGGTCTACGAGCAGTACTTC.